This is a list of T cell receptor beta chains from one sample in a study of T cells after yellow fever vaccination. From the 5' RACE reads, TCRdb called clonotypes with MiXCR, one entry per CDR3 protein. Of around 300,000 distinct CDR3 sequences in the sample, over 10% are singletons; the top ten hold 0.4% to 0.55%. Specimen: CD4+ T cells sorted from PBMCs, collected 45 days after the yellow fever booster vaccination. These receptors were taken from a man younger than 45 who received the YFV17D yellow fever vaccine. Both conserved end residues are part of each CDR3. Fields, in order: D gene, clone size, V gene, J gene, CDR3 DNA, CDR3 protein. The D gene is left open where the match is weak. Clone size is given for some rows only: seen once, a few or many times, or a class if the clone is expanded.

>TRBD2|.|TRBV6-2/TRBV6-3|TRBJ2-7
TGTGCCAGCAAAGATCCGGGGACTAGCTCCTACGAGCAGTACTTC
CASKDPGTSSYEQYF
>.|few|TRBV5-1|TRBJ2-1
TGCGCCAGCAGCTCACAGGGTCCCTCCTACAATGAGCAGTTCTTC
CASSSQGPSYNEQFF
>.|.|TRBV7-9|TRBJ2-7
TGTGCCAGCAGCTTAGGTGGCGGCGCCTACGAGCAGTACTTC
CASSLGGGAYEQYF
>.|many|TRBV20-1|TRBJ2-1
TGCAGTGCTAGGAGGGGTCCCGCAGTGATTGAGCAGTTCTTC
CSARRGPAVIEQFF
>.|.|TRBV20-1|TRBJ2-7
TGCAGTGCCAGGGACCAACTTATGTACGAGCAGTACTTC
CSARDQLMYEQYF
>TRBD2|many|TRBV7-2|TRBJ2-3
TGTGCCAGCAGCTCGGGACTAGCCCCAGATACGCAGTATTTT
CASSSGLAPDTQYF
>TRBD1|few|TRBV7-9|TRBJ2-4
TGTGCCAGCAGCCAGAAGACAGGGGAAGGGGCCAAAAACATTCAGTACTTC
CASSQKTGEGAKNIQYF
>TRBD2|few|TRBV30|TRBJ2-1
TGTGCCAGTCTCGGGACTAGTAACAATGAGCAGTTCTTC
CASLGTSNNEQFF
>TRBD2|many|TRBV20-1|TRBJ2-7
TGCAGTGCTATCCCGGGAGGCCATCGGGAGCAGTACTTC
CSAIPGGHREQYF
>.|few|TRBV12-3/TRBV12-4|TRBJ2-5
TGTGCCAGCAGACGGGGGGCGGCAGAGACCCAGTACTTC
CASRRGAAETQYF
>TRBD1|few|TRBV4-3|TRBJ2-1
TGCGCCAGCAGCCGTACCAGGGGGCTAGGTGTACATGAGCAGTTCTTC
CASSRTRGLGVHEQFF
>.|few|TRBV20-1|TRBJ1-5
TGCAGTGCCATACGGGGCGGTGCCGATGAGCCCCAGCATTTT
CSAIRGGADEPQHF
>.|.|TRBV25-1|TRBJ2-3
TGTGCCTGGCCTAGCACAGATACGCAGTATTTT
CAWPSTDTQYF
>.|.|TRBV10-2|TRBJ2-7
TGCGCCAGCAGTGAGTCAGGGGGAGAAGGTTACGAGCAGTACTTC
CASSESGGEGYEQYF
>.|.|TRBV10-3|TRBJ2-7
TGTGCCTCAGCGGCGGATTACGAGCAGTACTTC
CASAADYEQYF
>.|.|TRBV15|TRBJ2-5
TGTGCCACCAGCAGACCAACTGGGCTCCAGTACTTC
CATSRPTGLQYF
>.|few|TRBV20-1|TRBJ1-1
TGCAGTGCTAGAGTAGGCGGACAAACCGGAGGGACAATCACTGAAGCTTTCTTT
CSARVGGQTGGTITEAFF
>.|.|TRBV7-8|TRBJ1-1
TGTGCCAGCAGCCTACCCGCAACGAACACTGAAGCTTTCTTT
CASSLPATNTEAFF
>.|few|TRBV28|TRBJ1-5
TGTGCCAGCAGCACCCGACGGGACCGCGATCAGCCCCAGCATTTT
CASSTRRDRDQPQHF
>TRBD1|.|TRBV7-9|TRBJ2-4
TGTGCCAGCAGCTTAGGCCCGACAGGGGACATTCAGTACTTC
CASSLGPTGDIQYF
>TRBD2|.|TRBV20-1|TRBJ2-2
TGCAGTGCTAGAGGCGCTAGCGGAGGGGCGAACACCGGGGAGCTGTTTTTT
CSARGASGGANTGELFF
>.|few|TRBV20-1|TRBJ2-1
TGCAGTGCTTCGGTTGCGACGACCTTTACAAATGAGCAGTTCTTC
CSASVATTFTNEQFF
>.|.|TRBV10-2|TRBJ2-5
TGCGCCAGCCAGGGACCGCAAGAGACCCAGTACTTC
CASQGPQETQYF
>TRBD2|.|TRBV2|TRBJ2-7
TGTGCCAGCATTCCACCGGGACTAGTGACCCACGAGCAGTACTTC
CASIPPGLVTHEQYF
>TRBD1|.|TRBV4-3|TRBJ2-2
TGCGCCAGCAGCCGCCGGAGACAGGGGTTAGGGGCCGGGGAGCTGTTTTTT
CASSRRRQGLGAGELFF
>.|.|TRBV10-3|TRBJ2-2
TGTGCCATTCGACCCGGGAACCCGAACACCGGGGAGCTGTTTTTT
CAIRPGNPNTGELFF
>.|few|TRBV11-2|TRBJ2-3
TGTGCCAGCAGCTCCGGTGACAGCACAGATACGCAGTATTTT
CASSSGDSTDTQYF
>.|.|TRBV30|TRBJ2-6
TGTGCCTGGAGTTCAGGGGCCCTACGGGCCAACGTCCTGACTTTC
CAWSSGALRANVLTF
>TRBD2|.|TRBV18|TRBJ2-3
TGTGCCAGCTCACCTGGACTAGCGAGCACAGATACGCAGTATTTT
CASSPGLASTDTQYF
>TRBD2|few|TRBV25-1|TRBJ2-4
TGTGCCAGCAGTGAATTAACTAGCGGGATGGGGAACATTCAGTACTTC
CASSELTSGMGNIQYF
>TRBD1|few|TRBV5-4|TRBJ2-5
TGTGCCAGCAGCTTGTTTGGGACAGTCCAAGAGACCCAGTACTTC
CASSLFGTVQETQYF
>.|.|TRBV29-1|TRBJ2-5
TGCAGCGTTGAAGATGGAGCTCCACAAGAGACCCAGTACTTC
CSVEDGAPQETQYF
>TRBD2|.|TRBV11-2|TRBJ2-1
TGTGCCAGCAGACTGACTAGCGATTACAATGAGCAGTTCTTC
CASRLTSDYNEQFF
>.|few|TRBV10-3|TRBJ2-7
TGTGCCATCAGTGAGTCGCTAGGGGGAATCTACGAGCAGTACTTC
CAISESLGGIYEQYF
>TRBD2|few|TRBV5-1|TRBJ2-1
TGCGCCACCAGTATCGGGACTAGCAGCAATGAGCAGTTCTTC
CATSIGTSSNEQFF
>TRBD2|.|TRBV12-3/TRBV12-4|TRBJ2-2
TGTGCCAGCATAGGCGGGAGTGGCGCCGGGGAGCTGTTTTTT
CASIGGSGAGELFF
>TRBD2|few|TRBV24-1|TRBJ2-1
TGTGCCACCAGTTCCCAGGGACTAGCGGGAGTCAGCAATGAGCAGTTCTTC
CATSSQGLAGVSNEQFF
>TRBD1|few|TRBV2|TRBJ2-1
TGTGCAGGGACAGGGCTCAATGAGCAGTTCTTC
CAGTGLNEQFF
>TRBD2|few|TRBV20-1|TRBJ2-7
TGCAGTGCTGGTGGGTCGGGAGGGTCTCAGCAGTACTTC
CSAGGSGGSQQYF
>TRBD1|.|TRBV19|TRBJ2-7
TGTGCCAGTAGTATAGACGGTAGGGGACAGAGGCGGGAGCAGTACTTC
CASSIDGRGQRREQYF
>TRBD1|.|TRBV7-6|TRBJ2-1
TGTGCCAGCAGCTCGCCACGACAGGGGCGCAACAATGAGCAGTTCTTC
CASSSPRQGRNNEQFF
>.|.|TRBV6-2/TRBV6-3|TRBJ2-2
TGTGCCAGCAGCCTGTGGGGACTGAAACTGGGAACCGGGGAGCTGTTTTTT
CASSLWGLKLGTGELFF
>.|.|TRBV5-1|TRBJ2-1
TGCGCCAGCAGCTTGAGCACGAGCTCCTACAATGAGCAGTTCTTC
CASSLSTSSYNEQFF
>.|few|TRBV20-1|TRBJ2-3
TGCAGTCGCCGTAACGACCGCACAGATACGCAGTATTTT
CSRRNDRTDTQYF
>TRBD1|.|TRBV29-1|TRBJ2-3
TGCAGCGTGGTAAGACAGGGTACAGATACGCAGTATTTT
CSVVRQGTDTQYF
>TRBD2|.|TRBV20-1|TRBJ2-3
TGCAGTGCTGGCGGACTAGCGGGAGCGATTGGCACAGATACGCAGTATTTT
CSAGGLAGAIGTDTQYF
>.|few|TRBV3-1|TRBJ2-7
TGTGCCAGCAGCCAAGCCACGATGGACGAGCAGTACTTC
CASSQATMDEQYF
>.|many|TRBV29-1|TRBJ2-7
TGCAGCGTTGCCCCCGGCGGAAACTACGAGCAGTACTTC
CSVAPGGNYEQYF
>.|many|TRBV11-2|TRBJ2-3
TGTGCCAGCAGCTTTGGACAGTTCACAGATACGCAGTATTTT
CASSFGQFTDTQYF
>.|few|TRBV7-3|TRBJ2-5
TGTGCCAGCAGCTTTAACGTCGGGGAGACCCAGTACTTC
CASSFNVGETQYF
>.|.|TRBV4-2|TRBJ1-2
TGTGCCAGCAGCCAAGCGGACTCTAACTATGGCTACACCTTC
CASSQADSNYGYTF
>.|few|TRBV27|TRBJ2-3
TGTGCCAGCAGTTCGGCGGACACCATTAACCCGTATTTT
CASSSADTINPYF
>.|.|TRBV3-1|TRBJ2-1
TGTGCCAGCAGCCAGATTACACATGAGCAGTTCTTC
CASSQITHEQFF
>TRBD2|few|TRBV27|TRBJ2-1
TGTGCCAGCACCCCAGAAGTGCTAGCGGGAGGGGTGGGTTACAATGAGCAGTTCTTC
CASTPEVLAGGVGYNEQFF